The 26 T cell receptor beta chains presented below share a single source sample, sequenced in a study of blood T cells in healthy people across ages. A sample-barcoded 5' primer and a J-beta primer mix were used in a second PCR of roughly 7 to 11 cycles. One entry per CDR3 protein results from TCRdb running MiXCR on the 5' RACE reads. The data show about 570,000 distinct CDR3 sequences, 27% seen once. The sample was blood. Receptors were obtained from a woman aged 70-85 years in good health.

The gene calls are TRBV7-8 and TRBJ2-2; D is undetermined. Germline CDR1 reads SGHVS; CDR2 reads FQNEAQ. CDR3 length: 14 amino acids. V shed 0 bases and J shed 7 bases, with 9 bases lying between them. For the CDR3, the DNA is TGTGCCAGCAGCTTAGCGCTGGCTAACGGGGAGCTGTTTTTT. Translated: CASSLALANGELFF. Full variable domain (outside the CDR3, taken from reference TRBV7-8 and TRBJ2-2): GAGVSQSPRYKVAKRGQDVALRCDPISGHVSLFWYQQALGQGPEFLTYFQNEAQLDKSGLPSDRFFAERPEGSVSTLKIQRTQQEDSAVYLCASSLALANGELFFGEGSRLTVL.

This clonotype was counted between two and nine times. This sequence joins TRBV18 and TRBJ1-5; 7 nucleotides match TRBD1. Germline CDR1 KGHSH, CDR2 LQKENI. The V and J ends lost 0 bases and 7 bases, in that order; junction bases with no gene match: 9. CDR3 length: 16 residues. The CDR3 spells CASSPPGQGGWQPQHF. In DNA form, the CDR3 reads TGTGCCAGCTCACCACCGGGGCAGGGGGGTTGGCAGCCCCAGCATTTT.

This clonotype was picked up many times. The chain recombines TRBV7-2 with TRBJ1-2; unclear D gene. The CDR3 is 12 amino acids. Trimming removed 1 base at V and 1 base at J, with 1 base between. Germline V CDR1 and CDR2: SGHTA, FQGNSA. CDR3: CASSLGNYGYTF. The CDR3 nucleotides are TGTGCCAGCAGCTTAGGTAACTATGGCTACACCTTC.

With respect to this clonotype: It may be a read error: a sequence one base away is much more abundant. This chain uses TRBV12-3 or TRBV12-4 with TRBJ1-1, with D perhaps TRBD1 (5 bases). The CDR3 sequence is 13 residues long. V was clipped by 2 bases and J by 3 bases, with 7 bases between them. CDR3 region: CASSLWGDTEAFF. For the CDR3, the DNA is TGTGCCAGCAGTTTATGGGGGGACACTGAAGCTTTCTTT.

This clonotype was recorded a few times. The rearrangement joins TRBV7-9 to TRBJ2-6; D tentatively reads TRBD1 or TRBD2 (6 bases each). The V end lost 1 base, the J end lost 19 bases, and 17 bases lay between the germline ends. Germline loops: CDR1 SEHNR, CDR2 FQNEAQ (reference sequence). This CDR3 is 13 amino acids long. CDR3 in DNA: TGTGCCAGCAGCTTAGTAGGGGGGACCTACGAAACTTTC. Translating it yields CASSLVGGTYETF.

This clonotype was seen only a few times. The rearrangement joins TRBV6-2 or TRBV6-3 to TRBJ2-5, with D perhaps being TRBD1 or TRBD2 (6 bases each). The germline V and J ends were trimmed by 8 bases and 4 bases, with 14 bases remaining between them. Germline-derived CDR1 and CDR2 are MNHEY and SVGEGT. The CDR3 has 13 residues. CDR3 DNA sequence: TGTGCCAGCCTGAACGGGGGCAGAGAGACCCAGTACTTC. Amino acids: CASLNGGRETQYF.

This chain links TRBV6-5 with TRBJ1-2, with 9 bases fitting TRBD1. Germline V gene sequence: CDR1 MNHEY, CDR2 SVGAGI. V lost 2 bases and J lost 8; bases outside the gene matches: 3. The CDR3 runs to 13 residues. The CDR3 loop is CASSYATGGGYTF. In DNA, the CDR3 is TGTGCCAGCAGTTACGCGACAGGGGGAGGCTACACCTTC.

There are a few counts of this clonotype. The chain recombines TRBV10-3 with TRBJ2-7; 12 bases fit TRBD2. J lost 4 bases, V lost 5 bases, and 6 bases had no gene match. The CDR3 is 15 amino acids. The germline gives CDR1 ENHRY, CDR2 SYGVKD. CDR3: CAISMASGGAYEQYF. The CDR3, as DNA: TGTGCCATCAGTATGGCTAGCGGGGGGGCGTACGAGCAGTACTTC.

V usage is TRBV7-2 and J usage is TRBJ1-2; 9 positions agree with TRBD1. V was clipped by 2 bases and J by 4 bases; unmatched bases: 8. In germline, CDR1 is SGHTA, CDR2 FQGNSA. This CDR3 region has 16 residues. The CDR3 sequence is CASSLPGQGGPYGYTF. Here the CDR3 DNA reads TGTGCCAGCAGCTTACCGGGACAGGGAGGGCCCTATGGCTACACCTTC.

The gene calls are TRBV4-2 and TRBJ1-2; TRBD1 matches 9 bases. Unmatched junction bases numbered 11, after V lost 1 base and J lost 5 bases. CDR3 size: 17 residues. Germline V gene sequence: CDR1 LGHNA, CDR2 YNFKEQ. For the CDR3, the DNA is TGTGCCAGCAGCCAAGGGGACGGACAGGGGAGAGGGTATGGCTACACCTTC. It yields the protein CASSQGDGQGRGYGYTF.

The chain is built from TRBV6-2 or TRBV6-3 and TRBJ1-6; D unresolved. Per germline, CDR1 MNHEY and CDR2 SVGEGT. V shed 2 bases and J shed 10 bases, with 6 bases lying between them. CDR3 length: 12 amino acids. CDR3 bases: TGTGCCAGCAGTTACGGTAACTCACCCCTCCACTTT. Encoded protein: CASSYGNSPLHF.

This clonotype has more than one count but fewer than ten. This chain links TRBV5-1 with TRBJ2-1, with 9 bases that match TRBD1. Germline-derived CDR1 and CDR2 are SGHRS and YFSETQ. The junction had 8 bases not matched to a gene; V was cut back by 4 bases and J by 9 bases. The CDR3 contains 14 residues. CDR3 DNA sequence: TGCGCCAGCAGCGAGGGACAGGGAAAGGGTGAGCAGTTCTTC. Protein product: CASSEGQGKGEQFF.

In DNA, the CDR3 is TGTGCCAGCTCGAGGACTAGCGGTAATGAGCAGTTCTTC. Its protein product is CASSRTSGNEQFF. The chain couples TRBV6-5 to TRBJ2-5; 10 nucleotides align to TRBD2. Judging by the DNA end, TRBJ2-1 fits better; the J call may be wrong. This CDR3 is 13 amino acids long. Per the germline V gene, CDR1 is MNHEY and CDR2 is SVGAGI.

Notes on this clonotype: The CDR3 ends on some other residue instead of the conserved phenylalanine or tryptophan, so this is likely a read error. The DNA is left out, because the CDR3 cannot be placed on it with certainty; the CDR3 is given as TCRdb lists it. J is TRBJ1-2 and V is TRBV6-6; the D segment call TRBD1 is taken from the table without a DNA check. The germline V gene has CDR1 MNHNY and CDR2 SVGAGI (reference sequence). 13 amino acids form the CDR3, both terminal residues included. The CDR3 sequence is CASRTGGTPRDTI.

Here the CDR3 DNA reads TGCAGTGCTAGAGAGGCAGGGAGGGGTGAAAAACTGTTTTTT. It specifies CSAREAGRGEKLFF. This rearrangement joins TRBV20-1 to TRBJ1-4, with D possibly matching TRBD1 (5 bases). Trimming took 0 bases from V and 7 from J, leaving 12 bases between them. The CDR3 spans 14 residues. CDR1 and CDR2 (germline): DFQATT, SNEGSKA (reference sequence).

The chain recombines TRBV18 with TRBJ2-5; 7 bases fit TRBD1. This CDR3 is 14 amino acids long. The junction had 10 bases not matched to a gene; V was cut back by 6 bases and J by 6 bases. Germline V gene sequence: CDR1 KGHSH, CDR2 LQKENI. DNA of the CDR3: TGTGCCAGCTCGACAGGGTCTTCTAGCCAGACCCAGTACTTC. Translation gives CASSTGSSSQTQYF.

This rearrangement joins TRBV6-2 or TRBV6-3 to TRBJ1-2; D gene ambiguous. Trimming left V 6 bases short and J 2 bases short, with 19 bases between. Germline CDR1 reads MNHEY; CDR2 reads SVGEGT. There are 16 residues in the CDR3. CDR3 coding DNA: TGTGCCAGCAGCCAAAAGCCAGGCCTGGGGAACTATGGCTACACCTTC. This gives the protein CASSQKPGLGNYGYTF.

This chain joins TRBV6-2 or TRBV6-3 and TRBJ1-1; D remains unclear. The CDR3 is 15 amino acids. The V end lost 5 bases, the J end lost 1 base, and 14 bases lay between the germline ends. Germline V CDR1 and CDR2: MNHEY, SVGEGT. CDR3 in DNA: TGTGCCAGCAGTCCCTTTGGACTGACGAACACTGAAGCTTTCTTT. It encodes CASSPFGLTNTEAFF.

In the case of this clonotype: Relative to the germline gene, one junction end is altered; a read error may explain this. The chain employs TRBV6-2 or TRBV6-3 and TRBJ2-2, with TRBD1 matching over 7 bases. Germline loops: CDR1 MNHEY, CDR2 SVGEGT. The CDR3 is made up of 15 amino acids. CDR3 amino acids: CACSTGTVNTGELFF. The CDR3 coding sequence is TGTGCCTGCAGTACCGGGACAGTAAACACCGGGGAGCTGTTTTTT.

This clonotype appeared a single time. Being one base from a much bigger clone, this may be a read error. CDR3 in DNA: TGCAACGTTAGGGCTGTTTGGGACGAGCAGTACTTC. This translates into CNVRAVWDEQYF. The chain uses TRBV29-1 and TRBJ2-7; D gene ambiguous. This CDR3 is 12 amino acids long. Per germline, CDR1 SQVTM and CDR2 ANQGSEA.

Only a few counts were recorded for this clonotype. The V and J genes are TRBV29-1 and TRBJ2-5; 7 bases line up with TRBD2. TRBJ2-7 explains the end of the DNA better; the J call may be wrong. The germline V gene encodes CDR1 SQVTM and CDR2 ANQGSEA. CDR3 length equals 12 residues. CDR3 DNA sequence: TGCAGCGTGGGCCCGGGAGGACGCGAGCAGTACTTC. Its protein product is CSVGPGGREQYF.

The gene calls are TRBV6-6 and TRBJ2-6; TRBD1 agrees at 8 bases. V shed 5 bases and J 3 bases; nucleotides not matched to a gene: 3. From germline, CDR1 is MNHNY and CDR2 SVGAGI (reference sequence). The CDR3 is 15 amino acids. The CDR3 loop reads CASSKQGVGANVLTF. The CDR3 DNA reads TGTGCCAGCAGTAAACAGGGGGTTGGGGCCAACGTCCTGACTTTC.

The V gene is TRBV12-3 or TRBV12-4, the J gene TRBJ1-1, with TRBD1 as a possible D gene (6 bases). With 6 bases removed from V and 2 bases from J, the gap between germline ends came to 13 bases. The CDR3 spans 14 residues. The CDR3 DNA reads TGTGCCAGCAGCTCCAAAGGGGGAAACACTGAAGCTTTCTTT. The encoded protein is CASSSKGGNTEAFF.

The rearrangement links TRBV20-1 to TRBJ2-2, with D hard to call. CDR3 length: 15 amino acids. Per germline, CDR1 DFQATT and CDR2 SNEGSKA (reference sequence). Trimming stripped 6 bases from V and 4 bases from J, with 18 bases between. CDR3 protein: CSAPRGPPLTGELFF. CDR3 in DNA: TGCAGTGCCCCCCGTGGACCACCCCTCACCGGGGAGCTGTTTTTT.

The rearrangement uses TRBV6-5 and TRBJ2-1; 8 bases agree with TRBD1. Near its end, the DNA agrees better with TRBJ2-5, so the J call may be wrong. The CDR3 covers 15 residues. Germline values: CDR1 MNHEY, CDR2 SVGAGI. Here the CDR3 DNA reads TGTGCCAGCAGTTACTCTTCGGACAGGGTGGAGACCCAGTACTTC. Its translation is CASSYSSDRVETQYF.

The chain employs TRBV6-2 or TRBV6-3 and TRBJ1-5, with 10 bases that match TRBD1. Trimming cost V 6 bases and J 2 bases; bases outside gene matches: 7. There are 16 residues in the CDR3. Per the germline V gene, CDR1 is MNHEY and CDR2 is SVGEGT. Here the CDR3 reads CASRIDRGLRNQPQHF. The DNA for the CDR3 is TGTGCCAGCAGGATCGACAGGGGGCTTCGCAATCAGCCCCAGCATTTT.